One and the same sample provided the 10 T cell receptor beta chains below, sequenced in a study of PD-1 blockade in classical Hodgkin lymphoma. No patient escaped relapse after autologous stem cell transplantation, and brentuximab vedotin exposure varied. Generated by immunoSEQ multiplex PCR, the TCRdb table keeps only in-frame clones and is missing some. The sample records 110,000 or so clones, 89% being singletons. Sequencing was performed on peripheral blood mononuclear cells (PBMCs), taken before the second cycle of nivolumab. These receptors all come from a human donor with classical Hodgkin lymphoma.

The V gene is TRBV4-1, the J gene TRBJ2-2; D is perhaps TRBD1 or TRBD2 (6 bases each). The CDR3 totals 13 residues. Trimming left V 4 bases short and J 6 bases short, with 9 bases between. Germline V gives CDR1 MGHRA, CDR2 YSYEKL. Here the CDR3 DNA reads TGCGCCAGCAGCCGTAGGGGGGCCGGGGAGCTGTTTTTT. Amino acids: CASSRRGAGELFF.

This clone was recorded once. The V and J genes are TRBV4-3 and TRBJ2-7; maybe TRBD2 (5 bases). CDR3 length: 15 residues. V was cut by 0 bases and J by 7 bases, with 16 bases left in between. From germline, CDR1 is LGHNA and CDR2 YSLEER. The CDR3 coding sequence is TGCGCCAGCAGCCAAGATGTCCCGGGAACTGGTGAGCAGTACTTC. Translating gives CASSQDVPGTGEQYF.

The V gene is TRBV19, the J gene TRBJ2-7; TRBD1 matches at 9 bases. The germline V gene encodes CDR1 LNHDA and CDR2 SQIVND (reference sequence). The CDR3 has 14 amino acids. V lost 5 bases, J lost 2 bases, and 4 bases stayed unmatched. This chain's CDR3 is CASSVRDRAYEQYF. In DNA form, the CDR3 reads TGTGCCAGTAGTGTACGGGACAGGGCCTACGAGCAGTACTTC.

A word on this clone: A junction boundary mismatches the germline segment, possibly from a read error. CDR3 sequence (DNA): TGTGCCAGCAGCGTAGCGGGAGGGAAAGAGACCCAGTACTTC. This gives the protein CASSVAGGKETQYF. The rearrangement links TRBV7-9 to TRBJ2-5, with TRBD2 matching over 11 bases. Germline V gives CDR1 SEHNR, CDR2 FQNEAQ (reference sequence). The CDR3 loop spans 14 amino acids.

This clone was counted between two and nine times. The chain couples TRBV2 to TRBJ1-2; D is ambiguous. The length of the CDR3 is 10 residues. The ends were cut back, 3 bases at V and 8 bases at J, with 4 bases in the middle. The germline gives CDR1 SNHLY, CDR2 FYNNEI. Here the CDR3 reads CASSDWGYTF. CDR3 bases: TGTGCCAGCAGTGATTGGGGCTACACCTTC.

J is TRBJ2-2 and V is TRBV5-5, with unresolved D. Germline V gives CDR1 SGHKS, CDR2 YYEKEE (reference sequence). V dropped 3 bases and J dropped 0 bases, with 12 bases sitting between them. CDR3 length: 16 residues. CDR3 DNA sequence: TGTGCCAGCAGCTCTCAACTTCGAACGAACACCGGGGAGCTGTTTTTT. This translates into CASSSQLRTNTGELFF.

V usage is TRBV9 and J usage is TRBJ2-5; D remains ambiguous. Deletions cut 4 bases from V and 1 base from J, with 8 bases between. CDR3 length: 13 amino acids. Germline lookup yields CDR1 SGDLS and CDR2 YYNGEE. CDR3 sequence: CASSPYTQETQYF. In DNA form, the CDR3 reads TGTGCCAGCAGCCCGTACACCCAAGAGACCCAGTACTTC.

The chain recombines TRBV9 with TRBJ1-2; D may be TRBD1 (5 bases). This CDR3 region has 17 residues. Germline values: CDR1 SGDLS, CDR2 YYNGEE. Trimming stripped 0 bases from V and 6 bases from J, with 21 bases between. CDR3 loop: CASSVAVGGRSYNGYTF. The CDR3 DNA follows: TGTGCCAGCAGCGTAGCTGTCGGGGGACGGAGCTATAATGGCTACACCTTC.

In regard to this clone: The junction departs from the called germline gene at one end, perhaps through a read error. The DNA of the CDR3 is TGTGCCAGCAATCCTGCACGGGAAGGCTCCTTCTTC. Protein product: CASNPAREGSFF. The J gene is TRBJ1-2, the V gene TRBV6-1; no reliable D call. Germline V gives CDR1 MNHNS, CDR2 SASEGT. The CDR3 runs to 12 residues.

The V call is TRBV6-5, the J call TRBJ1-2; 7 bases agree with TRBD1. The J segment lost 8 bases and the V segment lost 0 bases, leaving 6 bases of the junction unmatched. This CDR3 has 14 amino acids. Germline lookup yields CDR1 MNHEY and CDR2 SVGAGI. This CDR3 is CASSYSGQKPGYTF. CDR3 bases: TGTGCCAGCAGTTACTCGGGACAGAAACCGGGCTACACCTTC.